Detailed here is one T cell receptor (beta chain). Its antigen specificity is not known. No base quality information exists; no much larger clone differs at one position. A distance of 10 bases separates the germline ends of V and J, which lose 6 bases and 4 bases respectively. CDR1 and CDR2, looked up from the germline V gene, are SGHTA and FQGNSA. Counted from cysteine to phenylalanine, this CDR3 has 13 amino acids. Kept here is only the CDR3 DNA, which spans 39 bases and is read in frame from base 1. The sample comes from a study of blood T cell repertoires in COVID-19 (dated by TCRdb to about 2020). Broadly, across the study: Collaborator samples came from the United States, Italy and Spain and covered acute and convalescent phases of COVID-19. The material from the prospective study consisted of cDNA or gDNA derived from T cells, B-cell-depleted T cells, or PBMCs. Subjects who had been exposed to COVID-19, were actively infected with it, or had recovered from it provided the deeply sampled blood TCRbeta repertoires that made up the dataset. The repertoires were released in a freely available public database meant as a resource for research on the immune response to SARS-CoV-2. The samples were drawn from two sources: the first 160 participants of the ongoing ImmuneRACE study, and 1,254 subjects contributed by 6 global collaborators. Nearly every sample came with metadata listing a de-identified subject ID, COVID-19 status, age in years and sex. Where available, HLA class I and class II types were obtained from metadata supplied by the sample provider rather than from assay-based typing.

TCRbeta CDR3 regions were amplified from genomic DNA using the immunoSEQ Assay, a bias-controlled multiplex PCR. As for the authors' bioinformatics: Within the assay, amplification of reference gene primers was used to estimate how many nucleated cells each sample contained. To quantify the absolute abundance of each unique TCRbeta CDR3 rearrangement, sequence reads were collapsed and filtered. For each sample, productive Simpson clonality was calculated by taking the square root of Simpson's diversity index across productive rearrangements. The clones in this table, taken by TCRdb from immuneACCESS, are in-frame only. Not every clone is retained; where verified, under half of the shortfall comes from an unresolved V gene, and the cause of the rest is unknown. V and J calls and clone size follow that table, whereas D and trimming were derived from the DNA. For this sample there are approximately 180,000 clones; around 82% appear just once. 4.5% to 6.5% of the sample belongs to the ten largest clones.

Points the paper makes about the study in general: How much clinical and demographic metadata was included differed by source and by participant, and the metadata was provided uncurated.

Enrolling through a virtual design, the prospective study's participants ranged in age from about 18 to 89 years and lived across approximately 25 United States geographic areas. Cohort assignment in the prospective study relied on participant-reported clinical history from a screening survey and a study questionnaire. In the prospective study, mobile phlebotomists collected whole blood, serum and a nasopharyngeal or oropharyngeal swab from each participant. Over a roughly 2-month period, participants in the prospective study had the option of providing additional blood draws and questionnaires. Prospective study blood samples were shipped either frozen or at room temperature before DNA extraction.

The rearrangement joined TRBV7-2 to TRBJ1-3, with the D gene not clear enough to name. The specimen sequenced was PBMCs or T cells enriched from blood (not recorded which). The clonotype originates from a woman aged 55-70 years with acute COVID-19. The CDR3 region: CASRRREGNTIYF. The DNA reads TGTGCCAGCAGGCGACGGGAAGGAAACACCATATATTTT. When the CDR3 is completed using the reference TRBV7-2 and TRBJ1-3 genes on either side, the full variable domain is GAGVSQSPSNKVTEKGKDVELRCDPISGHTALYWYRQSLGQGLEFLIYFQGNSAPDKSGLPSDRFSAERTGGSVSTLTIQRTQQEDSAVYLCASRRREGNTIYFGEGSWLTVV.